Only a few counts were recorded for the clone carrying this T cell receptor (beta chain). The data belong to a study of T cells after yellow fever vaccination. TCRdb re-derived calls from the 5' RACE reads in MiXCR, one entry per CDR3 protein. This sample yields approximately 70,000 distinct CDR3 sequences, of which approximately 7% are seen a single time; around 37% belongs to the top ten. The specimen was CD8+ T cells sorted from PBMCs, collected more than 35 days after the first yellow fever vaccination. The receptor was isolated from a man aged 18 to 29 who received the YFV17D yellow fever vaccine.

The CDR3 region has the DNA TGTGCCAGCAGCTTAGTCGGGGGCGCGGATGAAAAACTGTTTTTT. Its translation: CASSLVGGADEKLFF. This chain connects TRBV7-9 to TRBJ1-4; weak D call: TRBD1 (6 bases). CDR1 and CDR2 from the germline V gene are SEHNR and FQNEAQ (reference sequence). Trimming left V 1 base short and J 6 bases short, with 12 bases between. The CDR3 has 15 amino acids.